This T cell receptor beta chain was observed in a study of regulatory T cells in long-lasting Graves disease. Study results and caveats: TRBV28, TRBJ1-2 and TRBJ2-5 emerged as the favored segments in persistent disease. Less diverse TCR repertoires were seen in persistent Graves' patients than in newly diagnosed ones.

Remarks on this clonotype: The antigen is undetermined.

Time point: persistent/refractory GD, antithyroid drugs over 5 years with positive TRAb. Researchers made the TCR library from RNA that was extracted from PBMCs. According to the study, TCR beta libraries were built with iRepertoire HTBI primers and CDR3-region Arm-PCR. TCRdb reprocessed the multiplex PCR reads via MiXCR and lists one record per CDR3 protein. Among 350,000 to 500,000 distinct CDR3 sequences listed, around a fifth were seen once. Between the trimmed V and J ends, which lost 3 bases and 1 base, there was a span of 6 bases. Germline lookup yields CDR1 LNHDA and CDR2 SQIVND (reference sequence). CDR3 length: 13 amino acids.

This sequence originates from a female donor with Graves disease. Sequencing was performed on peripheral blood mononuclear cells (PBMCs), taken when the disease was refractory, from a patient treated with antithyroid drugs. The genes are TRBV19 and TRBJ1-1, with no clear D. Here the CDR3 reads CASSIRRNTEAFF. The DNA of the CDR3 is TGTGCCAGTAGTATCAGGAGGAACACTGAAGCTTTCTTT. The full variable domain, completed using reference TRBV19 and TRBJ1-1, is DGGITQSPKYLFRKEGQNVTLSCEQNLNHDAMYWYRQDPGQGLRLIYYSQIVNDFQKGDIAEGYSVSREKKESFPLTVTSAQKNPTAFYLCASSIRRNTEAFFGQGTRLTVV.